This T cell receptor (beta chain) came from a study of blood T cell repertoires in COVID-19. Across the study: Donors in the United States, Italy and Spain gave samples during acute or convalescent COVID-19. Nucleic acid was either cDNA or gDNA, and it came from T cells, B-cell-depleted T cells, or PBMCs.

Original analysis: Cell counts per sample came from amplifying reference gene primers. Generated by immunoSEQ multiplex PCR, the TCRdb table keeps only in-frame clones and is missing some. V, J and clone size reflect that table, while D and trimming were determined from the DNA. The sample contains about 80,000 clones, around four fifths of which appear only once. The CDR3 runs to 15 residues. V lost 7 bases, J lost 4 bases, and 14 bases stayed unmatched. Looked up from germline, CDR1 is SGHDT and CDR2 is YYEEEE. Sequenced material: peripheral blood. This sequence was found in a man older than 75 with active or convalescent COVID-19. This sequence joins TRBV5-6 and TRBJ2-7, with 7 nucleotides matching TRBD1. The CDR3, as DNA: TGTGCCAGCGATTTTAGGGGGCGCAAAAGTTACGAGCAGTACTTC. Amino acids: CASDFRGRKSYEQYF.